This T cell receptor beta chain was sequenced for a study of OX40 agonist ivuxolimab in advanced cancers. Study details: Dose-escalation patients suffered from hepatocellular carcinoma, melanoma, renal cell or head and neck cancer.

Worth noting for this clone: The antigen is not known.

Profiling relied on immunoSEQ multiplex PCR, and the TCRdb table lists in-frame clones only, not all of them. The sample contains approximately 77,000 clones, roughly 92% of which appear only once. Study results and caveats: The average count of expanded clones was higher among CD8+ T cells than among CD4+.

Trimming took off 0 bases at V and 7 bases at J, with 13 bases between the two ends. Germline V gene lookup returns CDR1 SEHNR and CDR2 FQNEAQ (reference sequence). This CDR3 region has 14 residues. The TCR comes from an adult with an advanced solid tumor such as melanoma, head and neck, liver or kidney cancer. Sequenced material: CD4+ or CD8+ T cells sorted from blood, taken in a trial of the OX40 agonist ivuxolimab. This sequence joins TRBV7-9 and TRBJ2-7; D might be TRBD1 or TRBD2, each matching 6 bases. The DNA for the CDR3 is TGTGCCAGCAGCTTAGCGGTGGGGGCGGGAGAGCAGTACTTC. Translating gives CASSLAVGAGEQYF.